This entry features one T cell receptor (beta chain) sequence. Genomic DNA of each subset was evenly split across several immunoSEQ plates. This table comes from immunoSEQ multiplex PCR, and its TCRdb copy is limited to in-frame clones, with some not included. The sample has approximately 2,300,000 clones; 85% to 95% are singletons. This entry belongs to a study of shared clonotypes between healthy human individuals. J was trimmed by 3 bases and V by 4 bases; bases with no gene match: 7. The CDR3 contains 16 residues. Germline-derived CDR1 and CDR2 are MDHEN and SYDVKM. The chain employs TRBV28 and TRBJ2-1; 9 bases line up with TRBD2. Sequenced sample: naive CD4+ T cells from PBMCs. Stated subset: CD45RA+ positively selected. This TCR derives from a man aged 18 to 29 in good health. Some clones in this sample may be carry-over from other donors' samples. The CDR3 reads CASSSPGLADYNEQFF. CDR3 DNA sequence: TGTGCCAGCAGTTCCCCGGGACTAGCTGACTACAATGAGCAGTTCTTC.